This T cell receptor beta chain derives from a study of T cells in Graves' hyperthyroidism and ophthalmopathy. This clonotype was recorded many times. Every diagnosis used clinical symptoms, serum thyroxine and TRAb, thyroid ultrasound and orbital computed tomography. Amplification yielded TCR beta CDR3 regions, with RNA transcripts as the source. When the TCR CDR3 underwent first-round RT-PCR, the HTBI primer set was used. MiXCR, applied by TCRdb to the multiplex PCR reads, yields one record per CDR3 protein. The sample lists hundreds of thousands of distinct CDR3 sequences, more than 15% occurring once. Between the trimmed V and J ends, which lost 3 bases and 5 bases, there was a span of 5 bases. The CDR3 is 12 amino acids. Germline V lookup: CDR1 MDHEN, CDR2 SYDVKM.

The genes are TRBV28 and TRBJ2-1; the D is unclear. This TCR was sampled from a woman aged 35 to 49 with Graves' ophthalmopathy. The sample was blood. Written as DNA, the CDR3 is TGTGCCAGCAGTTTTCTCGACAATGAGCAGTTCTTC. Residues: CASSFLDNEQFF.